This T cell receptor (beta chain) derives from a study of shared clonotypes between healthy human individuals. Germline-derived CDR1 and CDR2 are SGHDT and YYEEEE. V gave up 0 bases and J gave up 4 bases; unmatched junction bases: 5. There are 16 residues in the CDR3. Study observations and caveats: Among donors, the sharing of clonotypes was expected to be influenced by sequencing depth.

In its sample, this clone was seen once. Its antigen remains unidentified. Sequencing used immunoSEQ multiplex PCR; TCRdb keeps in-frame clones, though not all of them. The table shows fewer than 1.6 million clones, with approximately 98.5% occurring only once. None of the donors, who were healthy HIV-negative adults, had recently had acute infections or vaccinations. All of the donors resided in Nashville, Tennessee, and each was a Caucasian adult. The rearrangement joins TRBV5-6 to TRBJ2-1; TRBD2 matches 9 bases. This receptor was obtained from a man aged 25-45 years in good health. The sequencing sample was made of naive CD4+ T cells sorted from blood. Subset described: CD45RA+ positively selected. The CDR3 nucleotides are TGTGCCAGCAGCTTGGGAATACTAGCGGGTTACAATGAGCAGTTCTTC. Amino acid sequence: CASSLGILAGYNEQFF.